Each of the 21 T cell receptor beta chains below was sequenced from the same sample in a study of vaccination and CD4 T cells after COVID-19. No antigen is known for these receptors. Scientists ran DNA taken from cultured CD4+ T cells through the Oncomine TCR Beta short-read assay for sequencing. In TCRdb, the PCR reads were re-called with MiXCR into one record per CDR3 protein. The sample shows approximately 9,300 distinct CDR3 sequences, approximately 23% of them seen only once. The treatment is: approximately nine-day PBMC culture with coronavirus spike peptide pools or control peptides (ViraFEST assay). The source was CD4+ T cells from blood, cultured in vitro, collected before SARS-CoV-2 vaccination. All receptors derive from a human donor who received a COVID-19 vaccine.

This rearrangement joins TRBV6-1 to TRBJ2-5; D assignment may be TRBD1 or TRBD2 (6 bases each). The length of the CDR3 is 15 residues. V lost 4 bases and J lost 5, with 17 bases in between. Looked up from germline, CDR1 is MNHNS and CDR2 is SASEGT. CDR3 nucleotides: TGTGCCAGCAGTGTTTCACGGGGGCACGGGGAGACCCAGTACTTC. Residues: CASSVSRGHGETQYF.

This clonotype appeared a few times. J is TRBJ2-1 and V is TRBV24-1, with D unresolved. CDR1 is KGHDR and CDR2 is SFDVKD in the germline V gene. V lost 4 bases and J 9 bases, leaving 12 bases between the germline ends. The CDR3 is made up of 13 amino acids. For the CDR3, the DNA is TGTGCCACCAGTGACCCCGGACGGCTTGAGCAGTTCTTC. Its protein product is CATSDPGRLEQFF.

The chain employs TRBV20-1 and TRBJ1-5; D not certain. V was cut by 3 bases and J by 5 bases, with 5 bases left in between. Germline CDR1 and CDR2: DFQATT and SNEGSKA (reference sequence). CDR3 length: 11 residues. CDR3 DNA: TGCAGTGCTAGTTTTGATCAGCCCCAGCATTTT. It codes for CSASFDQPQHF.

This clonotype was detected only a few times. The chain has TRBV7-2 and TRBJ2-1; maybe TRBD2 (6 bases). The V and J ends lost 3 bases and 2 bases respectively, with 8 bases between them. Germline-derived CDR1 and CDR2 are SGHTA and FQGNSA. The CDR3 extends over 14 amino acids. The CDR3, as DNA: TGTGCCAGCAGCTTGGGACTCGCCTACAATGAGCAGTTCTTC. Protein: CASSLGLAYNEQFF.

This clonotype was picked up a small number of times. This sequence joins TRBV15 and TRBJ2-3; 10 bases are a match to TRBD2. Trimming took 1 base from V and 4 from J; bases not matched to a gene: 2. The CDR3 spans 15 residues. Per the germline V gene, CDR1 is LNHNV and CDR2 is YYDKDF (reference sequence). This CDR3 reads CATSRVSGGSDTQYF. DNA for the CDR3: TGTGCCACCAGCAGAGTTAGCGGGGGGTCAGATACGCAGTATTTT. Combining the CDR3 with reference TRBV15 and TRBJ2-3 gives the whole variable domain DAMVIQNPRYQVTQFGKPVTLSCSQTLNHNVMYWYQQKSSQAPKLLFHYYDKDFNNEADTPDNFQSRRPNTSFCFLDIRSPGLGDTAMYLCATSRVSGGSDTQYFGPGTRLTVL.

The V and J genes are TRBV7-2 and TRBJ2-3, with D hard to call. V was shortened by 6 bases and J by 3 bases, with 10 bases between the two germline ends. Germline CDR1 SGHTA, CDR2 FQGNSA. This CDR3 spans 13 amino acids. The CDR3, as DNA: TGTGCCAGCAGTCTTGCCCGGACAGATACGCAGTATTTT. Its protein is CASSLARTDTQYF.

The genes are TRBV6-1 and TRBJ1-1; tentatively, D is TRBD1 (5 bases). The CDR3 has 12 amino acids. Trimming took off 7 bases at V and 6 bases at J, with 12 bases between the two ends. CDR1 and CDR2 (germline): MNHNS, SASEGT. The CDR3 is CASTYQGAEAFF. The DNA for the CDR3 is TGTGCCAGCACCTACCAGGGCGCTGAAGCTTTCTTT.

The chain is built from TRBV7-6 and TRBJ2-1; possibly TRBD2 for D (7 bases). The V gene's germline CDR1 is SGHVS and CDR2 FNYEAQ. The V end lost 4 bases, the J end lost 7 bases, and 20 bases lay between the germline ends. The CDR3 consists of 16 residues. CDR3 sequence (DNA): TGTGCCAGCAGCTCCTCGGGGGGTACAGGGATGAATGAGCAGTTCTTC. It is translated as CASSSSGGTGMNEQFF.

The chain recombines TRBV5-1 with TRBJ2-5, with D unclear. V gave up 1 base and J gave up 3 bases, with 13 bases separating them. In germline, CDR1 is SGHRS, CDR2 YFSETQ. The CDR3 covers 15 residues. The DNA of the CDR3 is TGCGCCAGCAGCTTGAGGTCGGCGCCCGAAGAGACCCAGTACTTC. It is translated as CASSLRSAPEETQYF.

The DNA for the CDR3 is TGTGCCAGCAGTGTAACCGGGAACCCAAGTGGAGCTTTCTTT. It specifies CASSVTGNPSGAFF. This chain uses TRBV25-1 with TRBJ1-1; D ambiguous. V dropped 4 bases and J dropped 10 bases, with 19 bases sitting between them. Germline V lookup: CDR1 MGHDK, CDR2 SYGVNS. The CDR3 runs to 14 residues. The variable domain in full, with the rest retrieved from reference TRBV25-1 and TRBJ1-1, is EADIYQTPRYLVIGTGKKITLECSQTMGHDKMYWYQQDPGMELHLIHYSYGVNSTEKGDLSSESTVSRIRTEHFPLTLESARPSHTSQYLCASSVTGNPSGAFFGQGTRLTVV.

This clonotype has a handful of counts. The chain uses TRBV7-9 and TRBJ1-4; D remains ambiguous. Trimming removed 1 base at V and 7 bases at J, with 13 bases between. This CDR3 is built from 15 residues. Germline V gene sequence: CDR1 SEHNR, CDR2 FQNEAQ (reference sequence). CDR3 in amino acids: CASSLELSVAEKLFF. Written as DNA, the CDR3 is TGTGCCAGCAGCTTAGAATTGTCGGTAGCTGAAAAACTGTTTTTT.

This clonotype has just a few counts. This chain connects TRBV24-1 to TRBJ2-3, with D possibly being TRBD1 (5 bases). V lost 6 bases to trimming and J lost 2 bases, with 8 bases between them. Germline V gene data show CDR1 as KGHDR and CDR2 as SFDVKD. The length of the CDR3 is 13 residues. The CDR3 region is CATSSTDTDTQYF. The DNA for the CDR3 is TGTGCCACCAGTTCGACAGACACAGATACGCAGTATTTT.

This clonotype was picked up a small number of times. The rearrangement joins TRBV19 to TRBJ2-5, with D perhaps TRBD2 (6 bases). Germline V gives CDR1 LNHDA, CDR2 SQIVND (reference sequence). The V end lost 8 bases, the J end lost 1 base, and 11 bases lay between the germline ends. The CDR3 sequence is 13 residues long. The CDR3 DNA reads as TGTGCCAGTCGGGAGCAGGGCCAAGAGACCCAGTACTTC. As protein: CASREQGQETQYF.

The CDR3: CASSPSGRNTEAFF. In nucleotides, the CDR3 is TGTGCCAGCAGCCCGTCAGGCAGGAACACTGAAGCTTTCTTT. The gene calls are TRBV7-9 and TRBJ1-1; D ambiguous. The germline V and J ends were trimmed by 5 bases and 1 base, with 11 bases remaining between them. The CDR3 contains 14 residues. CDR1 is SEHNR and CDR2 is FQNEAQ in the germline V gene (reference sequence).

CDR3 DNA sequence: TGTGCCAGCAGCGTGGGCCCGGCGAACACCGGGGAGCTGTTTTTT. This translates into CASSVGPANTGELFF. J is TRBJ2-2 and V is TRBV9; D call uncertain. Trimming removed 2 bases from V and 0 bases from J, with 8 bases in between. Germline values: CDR1 SGDLS, CDR2 YYNGEE. The CDR3 totals 15 residues. The full variable domain, its missing parts supplied by reference TRBV9 and TRBJ2-2, is DSGVTQTPKHLITATGQRVTLRCSPRSGDLSVYWYQQSLDQGLQFLIQYYNGEERAKGNILERFSAQQFPDLHSELNLSSLELGDSALYFCASSVGPANTGELFFGEGSRLTVL.

The chain recombines TRBV5-1 with TRBJ2-3; weak D call: TRBD2 (5 bases). This CDR3 has 18 residues. Trimming cost V 2 bases and J 2 bases, with 21 bases left between them. Germline V gene lookup returns CDR1 SGHRS and CDR2 YFSETQ. The CDR3 loop reads CASSFLPRGQTYTDTQYF. The CDR3 DNA reads as TGCGCCAGCAGCTTCCTCCCACGGGGTCAAACTTACACAGATACGCAGTATTTT.

This clonotype occurred a few times. The chain employs TRBV2 and TRBJ2-7, with 8 nucleotides matching TRBD2. The junction had 9 bases not matched to a gene; V was cut back by 1 base and J by 4 bases. The length of the CDR3 is 16 residues. Germline CDR1 SNHLY, CDR2 FYNNEI. The CDR3 loop reads CASSEVAGGNSYEQYF. The CDR3, as DNA: TGTGCCAGCAGTGAAGTGGCGGGGGGCAATAGTTACGAGCAGTACTTC.

This chain links TRBV14 with TRBJ2-5, with D perhaps matching TRBD1 or TRBD2 (5 bases each). V was shortened by 5 bases and J by 3 bases, with 16 bases between the two germline ends. The CDR3 is 15 amino acids. Germline-derived CDR1 and CDR2 are SGHDN and FVKESK. The CDR3 sequence: CASSDLGGRKETQYF. The CDR3 DNA reads TGTGCCAGCAGCGACCTTGGGGGTAGGAAAGAGACCCAGTACTTC. The variable domain in full, with the rest retrieved from reference TRBV14 and TRBJ2-5, is EAGVTQFPSHSVIEKGQTVTLRCDPISGHDNLYWYRRVMGKEIKFLLHFVKESKQDESGMPNNRFLAERTGGTYSTLKVQPAELEDSGVYFCASSDLGGRKETQYFGPGTRLLVL.

The chain uses TRBV7-6 and TRBJ2-3, with 8 bases fitting TRBD2. This CDR3 has 15 amino acids. Germline assignment: CDR1 SGHVS and CDR2 FNYEAQ. V lost 1 base to trimming and J lost 2 bases; unmatched junction nucleotides: 2. The CDR3 DNA is TGTGCCAGCAGCTTAGGTAGCGGGGTCACAGATACGCAGTATTTT. Its translation: CASSLGSGVTDTQYF. Using reference TRBV7-6 and TRBJ2-3 for the parts outside the CDR3, the full variable domain is GAGVSQSPRYKVTKRGQDVALRCDPISGHVSLYWYRQALGQGPEFLTYFNYEAQQDKSGLPNDRFSAERPEGSISTLTIQRTEQRDSAMYRCASSLGSGVTDTQYFGPGTRLTVL.

J is TRBJ2-7 and V is TRBV4-1; the match to TRBD2 covers 7 bases. Germline V lookup: CDR1 MGHRA, CDR2 YSYEKL. V shed 1 base and J 3 bases; nucleotides not matched to a gene: 3. The CDR3 has 14 amino acids. CDR3 nucleotide sequence: TGCGCCAGCAGCCAAGTCCAGCGGGGCTACGAGCAGTACTTC. Translation: CASSQVQRGYEQYF.

This clonotype appeared a few times. This chain connects TRBV19 to TRBJ1-2; TRBD1 aligns across 10 bases. This CDR3 region has 12 residues. The trim removed 10 bases at V and 4 bases at J, leaving 3 bases unmatched. Germline CDR1 and CDR2: LNHDA and SQIVND (reference sequence). The CDR3 is CAIWTGGYGYTF. Here the CDR3 DNA reads TGTGCCATTTGGACAGGGGGCTATGGCTACACCTTC. Combining the CDR3 with reference TRBV19 and TRBJ1-2 gives the whole variable domain DGGITQSPKYLFRKEGQNVTLSCEQNLNHDAMYWYRQDPGQGLRLIYYSQIVNDFQKGDIAEGYSVSREKKESFPLTVTSAQKNPTAFYLCAIWTGGYGYTFGSGTRLTVV.